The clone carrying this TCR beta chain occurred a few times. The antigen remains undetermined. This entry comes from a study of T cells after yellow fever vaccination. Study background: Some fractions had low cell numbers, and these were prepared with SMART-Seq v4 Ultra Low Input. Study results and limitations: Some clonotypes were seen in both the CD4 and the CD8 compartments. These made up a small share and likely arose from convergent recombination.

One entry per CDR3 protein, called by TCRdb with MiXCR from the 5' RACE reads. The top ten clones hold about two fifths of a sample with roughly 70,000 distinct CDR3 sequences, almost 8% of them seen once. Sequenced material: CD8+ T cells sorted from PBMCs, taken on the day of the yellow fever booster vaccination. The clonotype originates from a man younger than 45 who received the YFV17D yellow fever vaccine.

The CDR3 reads CAVRKGFRTQETQYF. In DNA form, the CDR3 reads TGTGCCGTACGAAAGGGTTTTCGGACACAAGAGACCCAGTACTTC. The chain recombines TRBV28 with TRBJ2-5, with D possibly TRBD1 on 5 matching bases. Trimming took off 11 bases at V and 2 bases at J, with 21 bases between the two ends. The germline CDR1 and CDR2 sequences are MDHEN and SYDVKM. The CDR3 length is 15 residues.